A single sample is the source of the 24 T cell receptor beta chains below, sequenced in a study of OX40 agonist ivuxolimab in advanced cancers. Data came from immunoSEQ multiplex PCR; TCRdb stores just in-frame clones and leaves some out. Of approximately 74,000 clones in the sample, 82% are singletons; the top ten hold approximately 5.1%. Sequences were derived from CD4+ or CD8+ T cells sorted from blood, sampled in a trial of the OX40 agonist ivuxolimab. The receptors were sampled from an adult with an advanced solid tumor such as melanoma, head and neck, liver or kidney cancer.

The chain combines TRBV15 with TRBJ1-1; 8 nucleotides align to TRBD1. The germline V gene encodes CDR1 LNHNV and CDR2 YYDKDF (reference sequence). The CDR3 length is 14 residues. J was trimmed by 5 bases and V by 4 bases; bases with no gene match: 6. The CDR3 loop reads CATSTRTGRTEAFF. CDR3 nucleotides: TGTGCCACCAGCACCCGGACAGGGCGGACTGAAGCTTTCTTT.

The rearrangement uses TRBV18 and TRBJ2-2, with a possible D match to TRBD1 (5 bases). The CDR3 sequence is 16 residues long. CDR1 is KGHSH and CDR2 is LQKENI in the germline V gene. The V end was cut by 0 bases, the J end by 0 bases, with 8 bases between. The CDR3 protein is CASSPPQTANTGELFF. The CDR3 DNA reads TGTGCCAGCTCACCACCGCAGACAGCGAACACCGGGGAGCTGTTTTTT.

This clone was seen only a few times. The J gene is TRBJ2-3, the V gene TRBV4-1, with a weak D call TRBD2 (5 bases). Germline values: CDR1 MGHRA, CDR2 YSYEKL. The CDR3 is 18 amino acids. V was cut by 0 bases and J by 8 bases, with 24 bases left in between. The CDR3 DNA reads as TGCGCCAGCAGCCAAGAAGTGAGGAACTTCCCCGGGATCACTACGCAGTATTTT. It translates to CASSQEVRNFPGITTQYF.

As to this clone: One junction end disagrees with the germline gene, perhaps due to a read error. The genes are TRBV7-7 and TRBJ2-2, with 14 bases aligning to TRBD2. The CDR3 covers 18 residues. CDR1 and CDR2 from the germline V gene are SSHAT and FNYEAQ (reference sequence). The CDR3 loop reads CASSEGLAGVSGTGELFF. The CDR3 nucleotides are TGTGCTAGCAGCGAGGGACTAGCGGGAGTGTCGGGCACCGGGGAGCTGTTTTTT.

This clone was counted a single time. The V and J genes are TRBV5-1 and TRBJ2-3; 10 bases map to TRBD2. This CDR3 has 16 residues. Germline V gene data show CDR1 as SGHRS and CDR2 as YFSETQ. V lost 4 bases and J lost 6; bases outside the gene matches: 11. The DNA for the CDR3 is TGCGCCAGCAGCGTAGCGGGGGGCCGTTCTTCGGATACGCAGTATTTT. Its protein is CASSVAGGRSSDTQYF.

The chain uses TRBV7-2 and TRBJ2-5; D is possibly TRBD2 (6 bases). Germline V CDR1 and CDR2: SGHTA, FQGNSA. The CDR3 has 14 amino acids. V was pared by 5 bases and J by 1 base, with 11 bases between. The CDR3 nucleotides are TGTGCCAGCAGCGTACGGGGGACCCAAGAGACCCAGTACTTC. This translates into CASSVRGTQETQYF.

This chain links TRBV28 with TRBJ2-1, with D perhaps TRBD2 (6 bases). The germline gives CDR1 MDHEN, CDR2 SYDVKM. V lost 8 bases and J lost 9, with 20 bases in between. The CDR3 length is 14 residues. CDR3 bases: TGTGCCAGCCTGGGGAGCGATATCGGGAGTGAGCAGTTCTTC. It translates to CASLGSDIGSEQFF.

The chain links TRBV28 to TRBJ2-7; TRBD1 matches at 10 bases. With V trimmed by 4 bases and J by 2 bases, 11 bases remained unmatched. CDR3 length: 17 residues. Germline CDR1 reads MDHEN; CDR2 reads SYDVKM. The CDR3 protein is CASSSFFFGQGAYEQYF. In DNA, the CDR3 is TGTGCCAGCAGTTCCTTTTTTTTTGGACAGGGGGCCTACGAGCAGTACTTC.

The V gene is TRBV7-2, the J gene TRBJ2-2; possible D gene TRBD1, 7 bases. CDR1 and CDR2 (germline): SGHTA, FQGNSA. The CDR3 contains 16 residues. The V gene lost 5 bases and the J gene lost 4 bases, with 17 bases spanning the gap. The CDR3 loop reads CASSPGGTALTGELFF. The CDR3 DNA sequence: TGTGCCAGCAGCCCAGGAGGGACAGCCCTCACCGGGGAGCTGTTTTTT.

V and J are TRBV11-2 and TRBJ2-5, with TRBD2 matching over 14 bases. The germline gives CDR1 SGHAT, CDR2 FQNNGV. This CDR3 is built from 18 residues. Losses at the gene ends were 6 bases for V and 6 bases for J; bases not matched to a gene: 15. The CDR3: CASSHPGTSGSLRQTQYF. The CDR3 nucleotides read TGTGCCAGCAGTCACCCCGGGACTAGCGGGAGTTTGCGACAGACCCAGTACTTC.

The rearrangement uses TRBV6-5 and TRBJ1-1; D not resolved. Germline CDR1 MNHEY, CDR2 SVGAGI. The CDR3 is 12 residues long. Deletions cut 5 bases from V and 7 bases from J, with 11 bases between. CDR3 sequence reads: CASSPGRDEAFF. CDR3 nucleotides: TGTGCCAGCAGTCCCGGACGGGATGAAGCTTTCTTT.

V gene TRBV7-2 combines with J gene TRBJ2-1, with D maybe TRBD1 (5 bases). CDR3 length equals 16 residues. The germline V gene has CDR1 SGHTA and CDR2 FQGNSA. Trimming took off 0 bases at V and 3 bases at J, with 12 bases between the two ends. CDR3 residues: CASSLASRAFYNEQFF. DNA of the CDR3: TGTGCCAGCAGCTTAGCTAGCAGGGCCTTCTACAATGAGCAGTTCTTC.

The chain recombines TRBV2 with TRBJ1-3; D is possibly TRBD1 (5 bases). Germline CDR1 is SNHLY and CDR2 is FYNNEI. This CDR3 is 13 amino acids long. V was pared by 5 bases and J by 4 bases, with 9 bases between. In DNA form, the CDR3 reads TGTGCCAGCAGTACAGGTTCCGGAAACACCATATATTTT. Encoded protein: CASSTGSGNTIYF.

This chain joins TRBV28 and TRBJ2-3, with D unclear. This CDR3 comprises 12 residues. Trimming took off 7 bases at V and 1 base at J, with 6 bases between the two ends. Germline values: CDR1 MDHEN, CDR2 SYDVKM. CDR3 nucleotides: TGTGCCAGCACTCTAGGCACAGATACGCAGTATTTT. Translation: CASTLGTDTQYF.

This clone was observed a handful of times. V gene TRBV6-7 combines with J gene TRBJ2-5, with 8 bases fitting TRBD1. TRBV6-7 is identified as an open reading frame with a role that is uncertain. The CDR3 consists of 16 residues. Trimming removed 8 bases from V and 2 bases from J; junction bases left unmatched: 13. CDR3 in amino acids: CASGRPTRTGQETQYF. In DNA form, the CDR3 reads TGTGCCAGCGGTCGTCCCACTCGGACAGGGCAAGAGACCCAGTACTTC.

The gene calls are TRBV7-3 and TRBJ1-2; D is unclear. The CDR3 spans 15 residues. Trimming took 5 bases from V and 2 from J, leaving 15 bases between them. Germline V lookup: CDR1 SGHTA, CDR2 FQGTGA. CDR3 bases: TGTGCCAGCAGCGAATATGTCGCTGGAAACTATGGCTACACCTTC. It is translated as CASSEYVAGNYGYTF.

CDR3 nucleotides: TGCGCCAGCAGCCAAGAGGGAGGCAGGGCAAAGGTACAACTGTTTTTT. Translation: CASSQEGGRAKVQLFF. The chain recombines TRBV4-3 with TRBJ1-4; TRBD1 is a possible D gene (5 bases). V was clipped by 0 bases and J by 12 bases, with 20 bases between them. The CDR3 spans 16 residues. CDR1 is LGHNA and CDR2 is YSLEER in the germline V gene.

The chain joins TRBV7-8 to TRBJ1-5; D possibly corresponds to TRBD1 (5 bases). The ends were cut back, 5 bases at V and 5 bases at J, with 16 bases in the middle. From germline, CDR1 is SGHVS and CDR2 FQNEAQ. The CDR3 totals 15 residues. This chain's CDR3 is CASSPGNKGYQPQHF. Here the CDR3 DNA reads TGTGCCAGCAGCCCGGGGAATAAGGGGTATCAGCCCCAGCATTTT.

This CDR3 reads CASSPPGHLRNTIYF. CDR3 DNA sequence: TGTGCCAGTAGCCCCCCGGGACACCTTCGAAACACCATATATTTT. V and J are TRBV19 and TRBJ1-3, with a tentative D call TRBD1 (6 bases). CDR3 length: 15 residues. V was cut by 6 bases and J by 5 bases, with 17 bases left in between. In germline, CDR1 is LNHDA, CDR2 SQIVND (reference sequence).

The chain combines TRBV2 with TRBJ2-1, with 8 bases fitting TRBD1. The germline gives CDR1 SNHLY, CDR2 FYNNEI. V trimming: 6 bases; J trimming: 9 bases; junction bases outside the gene matches: 4. The CDR3 length is 12 residues. The CDR3 sequence: CASRDRAGEQFF. The CDR3 nucleotides are TGTGCCAGCAGGGACAGGGCAGGTGAGCAGTTCTTC.

The DNA for the CDR3 is TGTGCCAGCTCACCCGGTGAAGAGACCCAGTACTTC. It yields the protein CASSPGEETQYF. The rearrangement joins TRBV18 to TRBJ2-5; D uncertain. CDR1 and CDR2 (germline): KGHSH, LQKENI. This CDR3 has 12 amino acids. V dropped 3 bases and J dropped 3 bases, with 5 bases sitting between them.

V gene TRBV7-2 combines with J gene TRBJ2-4, with 9 nucleotides matching TRBD2. In germline, CDR1 is SGHTA, CDR2 FQGNSA. The CDR3 loop spans 14 amino acids. The V gene end was trimmed by 3 bases and the J gene end by 7 bases; junction bases not matched to a gene: 4. Here the CDR3 DNA reads TGTGCCAGCAGCTTTGTAGCGGGAGACAACATTCAGTACTTC. Encoded protein: CASSFVAGDNIQYF.

The chain joins TRBV5-1 to TRBJ2-1; 8 nucleotides match TRBD2. Trimming cost V 5 bases and J 7 bases; bases outside gene matches: 11. This CDR3 spans 15 amino acids. CDR1 is SGHRS and CDR2 is YFSETQ in the germline V gene. As DNA, the CDR3 is TGCGCCAGCAGTCTGGCCCCAGCGGGGGAAAATGAGCAGTTCTTC. Translating it yields CASSLAPAGENEQFF.

This clone was seen more than once but under ten times. V gene TRBV6-1 combines with J gene TRBJ1-2; TRBD1 might be the D (5 bases). This CDR3 is 13 amino acids long. The V gene lost 1 base and the J gene lost 5 bases, with 8 bases spanning the gap. CDR1 and CDR2 (germline): MNHNS, SASEGT. The CDR3 loop reads CASSEGDGYGYTF. The CDR3 DNA sequence: TGTGCCAGCAGTGAAGGGGACGGATATGGCTACACCTTC.